The rows below give T cell receptor beta chains drawn from one sample of a study of blood T cell repertoires in COVID-19. Assay used: immunoSEQ multiplex PCR; TCRdb lists only in-frame clones, some missing. The table has about 120,000 clones, 60% to 80% seen once. The source material was peripheral blood. The source of these receptors is a man in his 60s with acute or convalescent COVID-19. Each CDR3 is given with its conserved first and last residue. A D gene is named only where the DNA matches it firmly. Clone size is not always given. Where it is, it says once, few, many or a class for expanded clones.

D gene	clone size	V gene	J gene	CDR3 protein	CDR3 DNA
NA	NA	TRBV9	TRBJ2-5	CASGRGFQETQYF	TGTGCCAGCGGCAGGGGATTCCAAGAGACCCAGTACTTC
NA	NA	TRBV9	TRBJ2-7	CASSVATGSGSYEQYF	TGTGCCAGCAGCGTAGCTACAGGGTCCGGCTCCTACGAGCAGTACTTC
NA	few	TRBV5-4	TRBJ1-2	CASSLSYTYGYTF	TGTGCCAGCAGCTTGTCATACACCTATGGCTACACCTTC
TRBD1	few	TRBV25-1	TRBJ2-5	CASSDPGTGKETQYF	TGTGCCAGCAGTGACCCCGGGACAGGGAAAGAGACCCAGTACTTC
NA	NA	TRBV24-1	TRBJ2-2	CATSDPRLSPGELFF	TGTGCCACCAGTGATCCTCGACTGTCCCCGGGGGAGCTGTTTTTT
NA	NA	TRBV4-1	TRBJ1-5	CASSQVLTAEYSNQPQHF	TGCGCCAGCAGCCAAGTTCTAACGGCGGAATATAGCAATCAGCCCCAGCATTTT
TRBD1	few	TRBV3-1/TRBV3-2	TRBJ2-2	CASSQKGQGANTGELFF	TGTGCCAGCAGCCAAAAGGGGCAGGGGGCGAACACCGGGGAGCTGTTTTTT
NA	NA	TRBV11-2	TRBJ2-2	CASSPTGTGELFF	TGTGCCAGCAGCCCAACAGGGACCGGGGAGCTGTTTTTT
NA	NA	TRBV5-1	TRBJ2-7	CASSSEVTGFHEQYF	TGCGCCAGCAGCTCGGAAGTTACAGGGTTCCACGAGCAGTACTTC
TRBD1	NA	TRBV2	TRBJ1-4	CASKKDREEKLFF	TGTGCCAGCAAGAAGGACAGGGAGGAAAAACTGTTTTTT
TRBD1	NA	TRBV25-1	TRBJ1-6	CASRKTGTNSPLHF	TGTGCCAGCAGAAAGACAGGGACCAATTCACCCCTCCACTTT
TRBD1	few	TRBV12-5	TRBJ1-5	CASARETGGYQPQHF	TGTGCTAGTGCTAGAGAGACAGGGGGCTATCAGCCCCAGCATTTT
TRBD2	NA	TRBV5-1	TRBJ2-5	CASSLGLAASQETQYF	TGCGCCAGCAGCCTTGGACTAGCGGCCTCCCAAGAGACCCAGTACTTC
NA	NA	TRBV5-4	TRBJ2-4	CASSGGGAGSKNIQYF	TGTGCCAGCAGCGGAGGGGGGGCTGGGTCCAAAAACATTCAGTACTTC
TRBD1	NA	TRBV11-2	TRBJ1-2	CASSTRGFAYGYTF	TGTGCCAGCAGCACCAGGGGGTTCGCCTATGGCTACACCTTC
TRBD1	NA	TRBV29-1	TRBJ1-1	CSVDLQGTTEAFF	TGCAGCGTGGACCTACAGGGGACCACTGAAGCTTTCTTT
TRBD1	NA	TRBV5-1	TRBJ2-2	CASAGQGATGELFF	TGCGCCAGCGCGGGACAGGGGGCTACCGGGGAGCTGTTTTTT
NA	NA	TRBV2	TRBJ2-1	CASSRSQTVRADEQFF	TGTGCCAGCAGCCGCTCTCAAACGGTCAGGGCAGATGAGCAGTTCTTC
TRBD2	once	TRBV10-2	TRBJ2-3	CASRGAGDTQYF	TGCGCCAGCAGGGGAGCGGGGGATACGCAGTATTTT
TRBD2	NA	TRBV11-3	TRBJ2-3	CASSLGASGATDTQYF	TGTGCCAGCAGCTTAGGGGCTAGCGGGGCCACAGATACGCAGTATTTT
NA	NA	TRBV6-5	TRBJ2-2	CASTQAEYTGELFF	TGTGCCAGCACCCAAGCGGAGTACACCGGGGAGCTGTTTTTT
TRBD2	NA	TRBV19	TRBJ2-3	CASSVRRGASDTQYF	TGTGCCAGTAGTGTCCGGCGGGGGGCATCAGATACGCAGTATTTT
TRBD2	NA	TRBV4-1	TRBJ2-1	CASSQDPPSGRIIYEQFF	TGCGCCAGCAGCCAAGATCCCCCCAGCGGGAGGATAATATATGAGCAGTTCTTC
TRBD1	NA	TRBV7-8	TRBJ1-1	CASSLVGQGVGTEAFF	TGTGCCAGCAGCTTAGTCGGACAGGGAGTTGGGACTGAAGCTTTCTTT
TRBD1	NA	TRBV6-6	TRBJ1-4	CASSYSQGATNEKLFF	TGTGCCAGCAGTTACTCTCAGGGGGCAACTAATGAAAAACTGTTTTTT
TRBD1	NA	TRBV24-1	TRBJ1-6	CATSDWGQGGFNTSPLHF	TGTGCCACCAGTGATTGGGGGCAGGGGGGCTTTAACACTTCACCCCTCCACTTT
NA	NA	TRBV28	TRBJ1-4	CASSLGRGELFF	TGTGCCAGCAGCCTGGGGCGGGGGGAACTGTTTTTT
NA	once	TRBV24-1	TRBJ1-4	CATSAANGAGPEKLFF	TGTGCCACCAGTGCCGCCAATGGGGCAGGGCCTGAAAAACTGTTTTTT
NA	NA	TRBV14	TRBJ2-3	CASSQGARDTQYF	TGTGCCAGCAGCCAAGGGGCTCGAGATACGCAGTATTTT